This T cell receptor beta chain emerged from a study of blood T cell repertoires in COVID-19. Study-wide background: From the United States, Italy and Spain came samples of acute and convalescent COVID-19. The cDNA or gDNA used as material had been derived from T cells, B-cell-depleted T cells, or PBMCs.

Trimming removed 3 bases from V and 4 bases from J; junction bases left unmatched: 10. This CDR3 has 16 residues. Germline CDR1 reads MDHEN; CDR2 reads SYDVKM. Original analysis: Estimation of nucleated cell counts was performed using reference gene primer amplification. This table comes from immunoSEQ multiplex PCR, and its TCRdb copy is limited to in-frame clones, with some not included. V and J calls and clone size are as listed in that table; D and trimming were resolved from the DNA. The sample includes fewer than 65,000 clones, roughly 85% of them seen just once. The TCR sequence derives from a man aged 55 to 69 with acute or convalescent COVID-19. Input material: peripheral blood. The gene calls are TRBV28 and TRBJ2-7; 9 nucleotides match TRBD1. The CDR3 DNA reads as TGTGCCAGCAGTTTTGAAGGGACAGGGTCGTTGTACGAGCAGTACTTC. It encodes CASSFEGTGSLYEQYF.